The 5 T cell receptor beta chains below come from one sample, sequenced in a study of T-cell memory formation after mild COVID-19. TCRdb passed the 5' RACE reads through MiXCR, listing each CDR3 protein once. The table includes approximately 490,000 distinct CDR3 sequences, around 21% detected once. Sequencing was carried out using PBMCs or a T cell subset sorted from them (not recorded which). The source of these receptors is an adult woman who had mild COVID-19 (a few samples of this study predate the infection). Cell type and time point are not known.

This clonotype was picked up a small number of times. The rearrangement joins TRBV12-3 or TRBV12-4 to TRBJ2-7, with 7 bases fitting TRBD1. The junction had 12 bases not matched to a gene; V was cut back by 6 bases and J by 1 base. The CDR3 length is 16 residues. CDR3 residues: CASRRTQGLNSYEQYF. The CDR3 DNA follows: TGTGCCAGCAGGCGGACACAGGGGCTGAATTCCTACGAGCAGTACTTC.

V usage is TRBV12-3 or TRBV12-4 and J usage is TRBJ1-5, with 7 bases aligning to TRBD1. The CDR3 is 12 residues long. Losses at the gene ends were 4 bases for V and 6 bases for J; bases not matched to a gene: 0. The CDR3 loop is CASSWDSQPQHF. Written as DNA, the CDR3 is TGTGCCAGCAGTTGGGACAGTCAGCCCCAGCATTTT.

The V call is TRBV7-6, the J call TRBJ1-1, with a weak D call TRBD1 (5 bases). The germline V gene has CDR1 SGHVS and CDR2 FNYEAQ. The length of the CDR3 is 13 residues. V was pared by 6 bases and J by 9 bases, with 17 bases between. CDR3 DNA: TGTGCCAGCAGTCTCGGGGCGGGAGCACAAGCTTTCTTT. Its protein is CASSLGAGAQAFF.

This clonotype showed up just a few times. V gene TRBV5-4 combines with J gene TRBJ2-7; the match to TRBD2 covers 8 bases. V trimming: 4 bases; J trimming: 2 bases; junction bases outside the gene matches: 5. The CDR3 covers 14 residues. Germline loops: CDR1 SGHNT, CDR2 YYREEE (reference sequence). CDR3: CASSQQLAAYEQYF. For the CDR3, the DNA is TGTGCCAGCAGCCAACAACTAGCGGCCTACGAGCAGTACTTC.

The chain combines TRBV11-3 with TRBJ2-1; 12 nucleotides agree with TRBD2. V dropped 5 bases and J dropped 5; count of bases not matched to a gene: 7. This CDR3 is built from 16 residues. CDR1 and CDR2 from the germline V gene are SGHNT and YENEEA. The CDR3 region has the DNA TGTGCCAGCAGCACTCGGACTAGCGGGACACACAATGAGCAGTTCTTC. Residues: CASSTRTSGTHNEQFF.